The present T cell receptor beta chain was sequenced within a study of blood T cell repertoires in COVID-19. Study context: Specimens from acute and convalescent COVID-19 originated in the United States, Italy and Spain. PBMCs, B-cell-depleted T cells, or T cells provided the cDNA or gDNA that made up the material.

Those enrolled in Seattle joined during active infection and were followed longitudinally afterward. Under the authors' procedure: Amplifying reference gene primers gave estimates of nucleated cell counts. Some clones are missing from TCRdb's copy, which holds only in-frame ones; the method was immunoSEQ multiplex PCR. The V and J calls and clone size come from that table; D and trimming were worked out from the DNA. The sample carries some 220,000 clones, approximately 85% recorded once. Unmatched junction bases numbered 13, after V lost 4 bases and J lost 6 bases. Per germline, CDR1 SGHNT and CDR2 YENEEA. This CDR3 is built from 18 residues.

Sequencing was done on a sample of peripheral blood. J is TRBJ1-6 and V is TRBV11-3; 9 bases are a match to TRBD1. The receptor was isolated from a man aged 45-60 years with COVID-19, enrolled during active disease. The DNA for the CDR3 is TGTGCCAGCAGCTCCAATAAACGGGACAGGGTGTTTAATTCACCCCTCCACTTT. This sequence encodes CASSSNKRDRVFNSPLHF.